The entry below gives a single TCR beta chain sequence along with its context. Its antigen has not been determined. Per-base quality was not reported, and no clone a single base away is much larger than it. The CDR3 sequence holds 14 residues, the cysteine and phenylalanine included. Only the CDR3 portion is preserved as DNA: 42 bases, with reading frame beginning at the first base. For CDR1 and CDR2, the germline V gene lists SGHTA and FQGNSA. Clipping removes 6 bases from V and 8 bases from J, with 10 as the unmatched junction base count. In light of the paper, this sample's time point label describes: time of PML onset. The treatment or condition label on this specimen signifies: on natalizumab therapy at sampling. Diagnosis of PML was based on clinical and MRI findings and confirmed by finding JC virus DNA in cerebrospinal fluid. PML in the natalizumab-treated patients developed after between about 16 and 56 months of natalizumab therapy. Every listed patient had received interferon beta before, and every PML patient was female. T3 blood samples were collected at the time of PML onset. Ficoll-Hypaque density gradient centrifugation was used to isolate peripheral blood mononuclear cells.

This specimen belongs to a study of multiple sclerosis patients with progressive multifocal leukoencephalopathy (dated by TCRdb to between 2017 and 2020). Looking at the study overall: The study examined peripheral T and B cells of MS patients who developed PML (4 under natalizumab, 1 after alemtuzumab) and treated patients who did not. Two natalizumab-treated patients who later developed PML were followed longitudinally from before therapy through 6 and 12 months to PML onset. The goal was to find JC virus-specific or public T-cell expansions that arose at the time of PML onset. Points the paper makes about the study in general: Analysis was restricted to peripheral blood, although for natalizumab-associated PML, cerebrospinal fluid or brain lymphocytes might be more informative. Lower normalized Shannon entropy suggested less diverse TRB repertoires in most PML patients, whereas the natalizumab-treated controls showed values near 1. Because of the small, descriptive cohort, whether findings reflect JC virus infection or general immunocompromise remained unclear. Only PML patients had TRB clones above 0.5% frequency, but the clones expanded at PML onset were already present before and during natalizumab therapy. When PML developed, neither common TRBV or TRBJ gene usage nor preferential TRBV-TRBJ pairings were detected.

The immunoSEQ two-step multiplex PCR at survey-level depth was used to amplify TRB CDR3 regions from genomic DNA. Synthetic inline TR CDR3 controls covering all V-J pairings were spiked into each PCR so that template counts could be estimated and amplification bias removed. Reads went through processing to reduce amplification and sequencing bias, and quantification was done against synthetic TR CDR3 analogs. The published analysis was carried out like this. In ImmunoSEQ Analyzer, raw data were processed so that out-of-frame sequences and CDR3s with stop codons were removed, with gene names following IMGT nomenclature. Repertoire diversity was summarized as normalized Shannon entropy, defined as 1 minus Pielou's evenness. Two TRB sequences were counted as identical only if the two sequences had the same V gene, J gene and CDR3. Public PML clonotypes were defined as CDR3s shared by two or more PML-onset samples but absent from earlier samples, from controls, and from public databases. Positional CDR3 amino acid composition was analyzed in Skylign with the observed count method. TCRdb limited this immuneACCESS table to in-frame rearrangements with V and J called. A share of clones is missing; checked studies link under half to unresolved V genes, and the rest is unexplained. That table is the source of V, J and clone size, and D and trimming were worked out from the DNA. Across this sample there are fewer than 35,000 clones, with about 90% seen only once. The ten most abundant clones make up roughly 3.1% of the sample.

The material was PBMCs, obtained from a patient treated with natalizumab. The TCR sequence derives from a human donor with progressive multifocal leukoencephalopathy. The chain uses TRBV7-2 and TRBJ2-7; a stretch of 10 junction bases matches TRBD2. The encoded CDR3 is CASRMGTSDFQQYF. The nucleotide sequence is given as TGTGCCAGCAGGATGGGGACTAGCGATTTCCAGCAGTACTTC.